Described below is a single TCR beta chain sequence and its context. Its antigen is still unknown. No base quality information exists; no much larger clone differs at one position. Participants in the prospective study were enrolled through a virtual design, were aged 18 to 89 years, and lived in about 25 United States geographic areas. To assign participants to cohorts, the prospective study relied on clinical history that participants themselves reported in a screening survey and a study questionnaire. Mobile phlebotomists in the prospective study collected whole blood, serum and a nasopharyngeal or oropharyngeal swab from every participant. Over a roughly two-month period, participants in the prospective study had the option of providing additional blood draws and questionnaires. Before DNA extraction, blood samples from the prospective study were shipped at room temperature or frozen. Sequences SEHNR (CDR1) and FQNEAQ (CDR2) are obtained from the germline V gene (reference sequence). Trimmed from V: 4 bases; trimmed from J: 6 bases; junction bases lacking a gene match: 8. The CDR3 contains 16 residues, cysteine and phenylalanine counted. Left in the record is the CDR3 DNA by itself, 48 bases read in frame from the first base.

The sample is drawn from a study of blood T cell repertoires in COVID-19 (TCRdb year 2020). Study-level background: Collaborator samples came from the United States, Italy and Spain and covered acute and convalescent phases of COVID-19. The prospective study material was composed of cDNA or gDNA derived from T cells, B-cell-depleted T cells, or PBMCs. Subjects who had been exposed to COVID-19, were actively infected with it, or had recovered from it provided the deeply sampled blood TCRbeta repertoires that made up the dataset. A freely available public database, intended as a resource for researchers studying the immune response to SARS-CoV-2, is where the repertoires were released. The samples were drawn from two sources: the first 160 participants of the ongoing ImmuneRACE study, and 1,254 subjects contributed by 6 global collaborators. The sample metadata nearly always contained a de-identified subject ID, COVID-19 status, age in years and sex. Where available, HLA class I and class II types were taken from metadata supplied by the sample provider and were not determined by assay-based typing. Overall study outcomes, separate from this receptor: Clinical and demographic metadata were provided uncurated, with the amount varying by source and participant.

TCRbeta CDR3 regions were amplified from genomic DNA using the immunoSEQ Assay, a bias-controlled multiplex PCR. The authors' analysis ran thus. The number of nucleated cells in each sample was estimated from the amplification of reference gene primers within the assay. Sequence reads were collapsed and filtered to measure the absolute abundance of every unique TCRbeta CDR3 rearrangement. For each sample, productive Simpson clonality was calculated as the square root of Simpson's diversity index across productive rearrangements. Here the immuneACCESS table is served through TCRdb, limited to in-frame sequences with V and J called. Missing clones are a known gap in these copies; in checked studies unresolved V genes cover under half, and the rest lacks a known reason. V and J calls and clone size are given by that table; D and trimming were obtained from the DNA. This sample lists roughly 250,000 clones; around 90% were detected once. About 6.3% of the sample is in the top ten clones.

The specimen sequenced was PBMCs or T cells enriched from blood (not recorded which). The chain joins TRBV7-9 to TRBJ2-1; 11 of the junction bases match TRBD2. This receptor was taken from a woman in her thirties with acute COVID-19. The DNA sequence is given as TGTGCCAGCAGCTACAAGACTAGCGGGAAACTCAATGAGCAGTTCTTC. It encodes CASSYKTSGKLNEQFF.